The 22 T cell receptor beta chains below were found in one sample sequenced in a study of T cells in Graves' hyperthyroidism and ophthalmopathy. Researchers amplified the TCR beta CDR3 regions from RNA transcripts. The TCR CDR3 first-round RT-PCR relied on the HTBI primer set. A single record per CDR3 protein comes from TCRdb applying MiXCR to the multiplex PCR reads. Of 480,000 or so distinct CDR3 sequences detected, approximately 15% appear once; the ten largest clones hold 15% to 20%. Material: blood. Receptors were obtained from a woman between 18 and 30 years old with Graves' hyperthyroidism.

In its sample, this clonotype was seen many times. This chain uses TRBV7-9 with TRBJ2-2, with 9 positions matching TRBD2. The CDR3 covers 17 residues. In germline, CDR1 is SEHNR, CDR2 FQNEAQ (reference sequence). V lost 5 bases and J lost 2; bases outside the gene matches: 9. CDR3 sequence: CASSPPGLALNTGELFF. In DNA, the CDR3 is TGTGCCAGCAGCCCGCCTGGACTAGCGCTTAACACCGGGGAGCTGTTTTTT.

The chain combines TRBV4-1 with TRBJ1-1; D is ambiguous. V was cut by 0 bases and J by 1 base, with 21 bases left in between. Germline V gene sequence: CDR1 MGHRA, CDR2 YSYEKL. This CDR3 has 19 amino acids. CDR3 amino acids: CASSQEGRTYDAPNTEAFF. CDR3 bases: TGCGCCAGCAGCCAAGAAGGAAGAACCTACGATGCCCCGAACACTGAAGCTTTCTTT.

The table lists this clonotype with many counts. This chain links TRBV5-1 with TRBJ2-1, with D hard to call. Germline CDR1 is SGHRS and CDR2 is YFSETQ. The CDR3 is 14 residues long. V was pared by 5 bases and J by 5 bases, with 14 bases between. CDR3 DNA sequence: TGCGCCAGCAGGTCGGGCCAAGGAGACAATGAGCAGTTCTTC. It specifies CASRSGQGDNEQFF.

This clonotype was found many times. The V gene is TRBV7-8, the J gene TRBJ2-5; TRBD2 matches at 8 bases. The germline CDR1 and CDR2 sequences are SGHVS and FQNEAQ. The CDR3 has 13 residues. With 5 bases clipped from V and 6 bases from J, the junction kept 5 bases outside the gene matches. In nucleotides, the CDR3 is TGTGCCAGCAGCCCCGGGAGGGACCAGACCCAGTACTTC. Residues: CASSPGRDQTQYF.

This clonotype has just a few counts. This chain uses TRBV29-1 with TRBJ1-5; TRBD1 is a possible D gene (5 bases). V was trimmed by 6 bases and J by 0 bases, leaving 9 bases between them. Germline V CDR1 and CDR2: SQVTM, ANQGSEA. The CDR3 has 13 residues. The CDR3 reads CSVGGGSNQPQHF. CDR3 coding DNA: TGCAGCGTGGGTGGGGGTAGCAATCAGCCCCAGCATTTT.

The V gene is TRBV2, the J gene TRBJ2-7; 10 bases are a match to TRBD2. Germline-derived CDR1 and CDR2 are SNHLY and FYNNEI. The CDR3 has 17 residues. V shed 6 bases, J shed 2 bases, and the junction held 13 bases outside the gene matches. CDR3 nucleotides: TGTGCCAGCAGGGTAAGGGCTAGCGGGAGTTACCCCTACGAGCAGTACTTC. Amino acid sequence: CASRVRASGSYPYEQYF. Based on the CDR3 plus reference TRBV2 and TRBJ2-7, the full variable domain is EPEVTQTPSHQVTQMGQEVILRCVPISNHLYFYWYRQILGQKVEFLVSFYNNEISEKSEIFDDQFSVERPDGSNFTLKIRSTKLEDSAMYFCASRVRASGSYPYEQYFGPGTRLTVT.

The sample holds many counts of this clonotype. The V call is TRBV10-3, the J call TRBJ2-5, with TRBD1 as a possible D gene (5 bases). The CDR3 has 18 residues. V was clipped by 0 bases and J by 1 base, with 18 bases between them. Germline loops: CDR1 ENHRY, CDR2 SYGVKD. The DNA for the CDR3 is TGTGCCATCAGTGAGTCGATGGGTTTGCGGACATTCCAAGAGACCCAGTACTTC. Translated: CAISESMGLRTFQETQYF.

This clonotype was detected ten times or more. This chain links TRBV5-6 with TRBJ1-3; 8 bases are a match to TRBD1. The CDR3 totals 16 residues. Per germline, CDR1 SGHDT and CDR2 YYEEEE. Unmatched junction bases numbered 2, after V lost 0 bases and J lost 0 bases. CDR3 sequence (DNA): TGTGCCAGCAGCTTGGGGACAGGGCGCTCTGGAAACACCATATATTTT. Translating it yields CASSLGTGRSGNTIYF.

This clonotype was counted at least ten times. The rearrangement links TRBV6-1 to TRBJ2-7; no reliable D call. Germline values: CDR1 MNHNS, CDR2 SASEGT. V lost 8 bases to trimming and J lost 7 bases, with 18 bases between them. This CDR3 comprises 13 residues. CDR3 loop: CASGIPRPREQYV. In DNA, the CDR3 is TGTGCCAGCGGAATTCCCCGGCCCCGGGAGCAGTACGTC.

This clonotype came up many times. The chain recombines TRBV20-1 with TRBJ2-1, with D hard to call. This CDR3 contains 14 residues. Germline V gene data show CDR1 as DFQATT and CDR2 as SNEGSKA (reference sequence). The ends were cut back, 6 bases at V and 6 bases at J, with 18 bases in the middle. CDR3 in DNA: TGCAGTGCCCCGTGGGCAGTAACTGCCAATGAGCAGTTCTTC. It specifies CSAPWAVTANEQFF.

This clonotype was counted at least ten times. This chain connects TRBV12-3 or TRBV12-4 to TRBJ1-1, with D tentatively TRBD1 (5 bases). V was trimmed by 7 bases and J by 0 bases, leaving 15 bases between them. The CDR3 totals 15 residues. The CDR3 protein is CASKEVAGLNTEAFF. The CDR3 DNA sequence: TGTGCCAGCAAGGAGGTCGCAGGGTTGAACACTGAAGCTTTCTTT.

V and J are TRBV7-9 and TRBJ2-3; perhaps TRBD2 as D (5 bases). Trimming removed 3 bases at V and 2 bases at J, with 9 bases between. The germline V gene has CDR1 SEHNR and CDR2 FQNEAQ (reference sequence). The CDR3 spans 14 residues. Here the CDR3 reads CASSFPGNTDTQYF. For the CDR3, the DNA is TGTGCCAGCAGCTTCCCCGGGAACACAGATACGCAGTATTTT.

This clonotype occurred many times. The genes are TRBV29-1 and TRBJ2-1; the D is unclear. The V and J ends lost 6 bases and 1 base respectively, with 13 bases between them. Germline assignment: CDR1 SQVTM and CDR2 ANQGSEA. CDR3 length: 14 residues. This CDR3 reads CSVESRLSYNEQFF. The CDR3, as DNA: TGCAGCGTGGAAAGCAGGTTATCCTACAATGAGCAGTTCTTC.

This clonotype came up many times. The chain has TRBV12-5 and TRBJ1-4; TRBD1 agrees at 7 bases. The CDR3 covers 19 residues. After removal of 7 bases from V and 6 bases from J, the junction contained 23 bases not matched to a gene. CDR1 and CDR2 (germline): LGHNT, FRNRAP. CDR3 sequence reads: CASVVGRQGSPLLHEKLFF. The CDR3 DNA reads TGTGCTAGTGTAGTGGGACGACAGGGATCTCCCCTTCTCCATGAAAAACTGTTTTTT.

This clonotype was recorded many times. This rearrangement joins TRBV2 to TRBJ2-1; D is uncertain. The CDR3 spans 14 residues. Trimming removed 8 bases from V and 6 bases from J, with 17 bases in between. From germline, CDR1 is SNHLY and CDR2 FYNNEI. In nucleotides, the CDR3 is TGTGCCAGCCGTGGCCGGCTTGAAGTCAATGAGCAGTTCTTC. This encodes CASRGRLEVNEQFF.

V and J are TRBV20-1 and TRBJ2-1; TRBD2 might be the D (5 bases). Germline assignment: CDR1 DFQATT and CDR2 SNEGSKA (reference sequence). The V end was cut by 3 bases, the J end by 7 bases, with 16 bases between. The length of the CDR3 is 14 residues. The CDR3 nucleotides read TGCAGTGCTAGGGTCGCGGCGGGTCCTAATGAGCAGTTCTTC. Translation: CSARVAAGPNEQFF.

The chain recombines TRBV27 with TRBJ2-1; 14 nucleotides match TRBD2. V gave up 6 bases and J gave up 10 bases; unmatched junction bases: 5. The CDR3 totals 14 residues. The V gene's germline CDR1 is MNHEY and CDR2 SMNVEV (reference sequence). As DNA, the CDR3 is TGTGCCAGCAGGCTAGGACTAGCGGGGGGAGAGCAGTTCTTC. Protein: CASRLGLAGGEQFF.

This clonotype appeared many times. The chain carries TRBV29-1 and TRBJ2-3; 8 bases fit TRBD2. This CDR3 spans 12 amino acids. Looked up from germline, CDR1 is SQVTM and CDR2 is ANQGSEA. The V gene end was trimmed by 4 bases and the J gene end by 6 bases; junction bases not matched to a gene: 3. CDR3 sequence (DNA): TGCAGCGTTGTGGCTAGCGGGGATACGCAGTATTTT. Translated, it gives CSVVASGDTQYF.

This clonotype was counted many times. V is TRBV6-1 and J is TRBJ1-2, with TRBD1 matching 7 bases. CDR1 MNHNS and CDR2 SASEGT come from the germline V gene. The CDR3 is made up of 14 amino acids. V trimming: 3 bases; J trimming: 9 bases; junction bases outside the gene matches: 10. CDR3 loop: CASSDTDRVGSYTF. The CDR3 DNA reads TGTGCCAGCAGTGACACAGACAGGGTTGGAAGCTACACCTTC.

The V gene is TRBV5-4, the J gene TRBJ2-7; D tentatively fits TRBD1 or TRBD2 (5 bases each). Germline V gene data show CDR1 as SGHNT and CDR2 as YYREEE (reference sequence). The CDR3 contains 13 residues. Between the trimmed V and J ends, which lost 4 bases and 3 bases, there was a span of 11 bases. The CDR3 region is CASSRDPDYEQYV. The CDR3 nucleotides read TGTGCCAGCAGCCGGGACCCGGACTACGAGCAGTACGTC.

This clonotype appeared many times. The chain joins TRBV2 to TRBJ1-2; D is ambiguous. Trimming left V 4 bases short and J 8 bases short, with 11 bases between. CDR1 and CDR2 from the germline V gene are SNHLY and FYNNEI. The CDR3 is 12 residues long. CDR3 sequence (DNA): TGTGCCAGCAGTGCCCCCCAAGGAGGCTACACCTTC. As protein: CASSAPQGGYTF.

This clonotype was seen at least ten times. The chain combines TRBV5-1 with TRBJ1-2; D is possibly TRBD1 (5 bases). The V and J ends lost 4 bases and 2 bases respectively, with 15 bases between them. This CDR3 is built from 15 residues. The V gene's germline CDR1 is SGHRS and CDR2 YFSETQ. CDR3 bases: TGCGCCAGCAGCCTGCAGGGCGACTTCAACTATGGCTACACCTTC. Translated, it gives CASSLQGDFNYGYTF.